Described below is a single TCR beta chain sequence and its context. Its antigen is not identified. The data originate from a study of T cell responses to AZD1222 COVID-19 vaccine. Data came from immunoSEQ multiplex PCR; TCRdb stores just in-frame clones and leaves some out. This sample has approximately 91,000 clones, with around nine tenths found just once. The germline V gene has CDR1 GTSNPN and CDR2 SVGIG (reference sequence). The CDR3 is 14 amino acids. Unmatched junction bases numbered 6, after V lost 8 bases and J lost 0 bases. Study-level results: The study found vaccine-associated CD4 TCRs spanning spike, dominant at 160-218 and 743-854. Repertoire samples came only from after the peak T cell response.

The sequenced sample was peripheral blood, obtained on day 0 of AZD1222 vaccination. This TCR derives from an adult in good health. The chain couples TRBV30 to TRBJ1-3; 8 nucleotides line up with TRBD1. The CDR3: CATGTGVSGNTIYF. For the CDR3, the DNA is TGTGCCACCGGGACAGGCGTCTCTGGAAACACCATATATTTT.